Sequencing of this T cell receptor (beta chain) was carried out in a study of cytomegalovirus exposure and HLA in healthy donors. Turning to the study itself: Of 398 genotyped donors, roughly 81% clustered with self-reported Caucasian donors. Study results and limitations: In vitro work confirmed that a few CMV-associated chains recognize CMV antigens. The authors later linked a missense DCLRE1C variant to TCR beta V- and J-gene trimming. When presence/absence was analysed, sequencing depth was taken to be roughly uniform across donors.

A multiplex PCR was run with 60 Vbeta primers and 13 Jbeta primers. TCRdb's copy holds only in-frame clones and misses some; the assay was immunoSEQ multiplex PCR. The table has about 150,000 clones, around 80% seen once. For this clone: Its antigen is undetermined.

The sequenced material came from PBMCs. The source of this sequence is a man aged 18 to 35 in good health and CMV-seronegative.

The CDR3 coding sequence is TGTGCCAGCAGCTTAATTCAGGGTTTTGTCACTGAAGCTTTCTTT. It codes for CASSLIQGFVTEAFF. J is TRBJ1-1 and V is TRBV7-9, with D possibly matching TRBD1 (5 bases). The CDR3 has 15 residues. V was cut by 2 bases and J by 4 bases, with 14 bases left in between. The germline V gene has CDR1 SEHNR and CDR2 FQNEAQ (reference sequence).